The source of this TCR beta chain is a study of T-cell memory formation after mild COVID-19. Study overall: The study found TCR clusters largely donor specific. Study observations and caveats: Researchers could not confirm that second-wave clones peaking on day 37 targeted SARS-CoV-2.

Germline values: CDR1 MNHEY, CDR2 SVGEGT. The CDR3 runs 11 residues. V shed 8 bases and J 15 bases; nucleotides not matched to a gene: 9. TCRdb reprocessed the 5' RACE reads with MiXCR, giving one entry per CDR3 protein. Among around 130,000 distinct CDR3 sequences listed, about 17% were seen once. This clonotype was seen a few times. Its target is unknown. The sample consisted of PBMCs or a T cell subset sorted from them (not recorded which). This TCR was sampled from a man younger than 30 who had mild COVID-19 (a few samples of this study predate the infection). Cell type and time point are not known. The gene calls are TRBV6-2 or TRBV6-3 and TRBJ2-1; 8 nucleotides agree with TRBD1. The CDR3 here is CASHEGQGLFF. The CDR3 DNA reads TGTGCCAGCCACGAAGGACAGGGCTTGTTCTTC.